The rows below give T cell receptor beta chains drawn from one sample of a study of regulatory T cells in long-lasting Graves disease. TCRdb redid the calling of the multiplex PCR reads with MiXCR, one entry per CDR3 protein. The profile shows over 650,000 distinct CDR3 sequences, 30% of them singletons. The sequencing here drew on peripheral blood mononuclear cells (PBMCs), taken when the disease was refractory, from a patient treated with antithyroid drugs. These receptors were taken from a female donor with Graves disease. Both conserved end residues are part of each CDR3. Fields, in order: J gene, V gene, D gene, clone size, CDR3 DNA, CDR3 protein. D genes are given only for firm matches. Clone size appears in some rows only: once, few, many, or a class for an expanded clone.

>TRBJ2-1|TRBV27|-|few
TGTGCCAGCAGTCTCCGGACTAACTACAATGAGCAGTTCTTC
CASSLRTNYNEQFF
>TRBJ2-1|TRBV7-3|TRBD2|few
TGTGCCAGCAGCCCTCTAGCGGACCTCTACAATGAGCAGTTCTTC
CASSPLADLYNEQFF
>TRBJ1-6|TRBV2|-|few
TGTGCCAGCAGTGACATCCAGGGACGTACACCCCTCCACTTT
CASSDIQGRTPLHF
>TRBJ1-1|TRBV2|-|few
TGTGCCAGCAGCGGGTTCACTGAAGCTTTCTTT
CASSGFTEAFF
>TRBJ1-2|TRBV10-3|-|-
TGTGCCATCAGCCGAGAGGTGGACCCTAACTTTAACTATGGCTACACCTTC
CAISREVDPNFNYGYTF
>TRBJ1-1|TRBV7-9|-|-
TGTGCCAGCAGCTCGGGGGGCGTCGTCACTGAAGCTTTCTTT
CASSSGGVVTEAFF
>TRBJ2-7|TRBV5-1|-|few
TGCGCCAGCAGCTTGGCAGGGTCCTTTAACTACGAGCAGTACTTC
CASSLAGSFNYEQYF
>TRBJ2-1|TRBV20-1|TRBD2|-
TGCAGTGCGCAGCGGGAGACCCCCTACAATGAGCAGTTCTTC
CSAQRETPYNEQFF
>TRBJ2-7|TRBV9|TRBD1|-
TGTGCCAGCAGCGTCCGGGACAGGGGGACCTACGAGCAGTACTTC
CASSVRDRGTYEQYF
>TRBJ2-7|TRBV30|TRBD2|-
TGTGCCTGGAGTCTGGGACCAGCGGGAGACGAGCAGTACTTC
CAWSLGPAGDEQYF
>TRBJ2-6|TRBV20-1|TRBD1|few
TGCAGTGCTCAACCCGTCTCCGGGACAGGTTCCTCTGGGGCCAACGTCCTGACTTTC
CSAQPVSGTGSSGANVLTF
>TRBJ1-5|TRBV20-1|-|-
TGCAGTGCTAGAGATTCGGGGCTTAGCAATCAGCCCCAGCATTTT
CSARDSGLSNQPQHF
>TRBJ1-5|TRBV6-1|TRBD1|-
TGTGCCAGCAGTACGGGACAGGGGTTGTATCAGCCCCAGCATTTT
CASSTGQGLYQPQHF
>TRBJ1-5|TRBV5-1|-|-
TGCGCCAGCAGCTTGGACGGGGGCGCTTATCAGCCCCAGCATTTT
CASSLDGGAYQPQHF
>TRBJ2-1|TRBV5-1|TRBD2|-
TGCGCCAGCAGGGCTGGGACTAGCGGGAGGCCCACCTACAATGAGCAGTTCTTC
CASRAGTSGRPTYNEQFF
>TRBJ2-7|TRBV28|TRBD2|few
TGTGCCAGCAGTCTTGGGGCGGGAGGGCCCAACGAGCAGTACTTC
CASSLGAGGPNEQYF
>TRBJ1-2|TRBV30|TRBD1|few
TGTGCCTGGAGTGCCCAGACAGGGGGCAGCCATGGCTACACCTTC
CAWSAQTGGSHGYTF
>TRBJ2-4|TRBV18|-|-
TGTGCCAGCTCACAAGTTGTCGAAAACATTCAGTACTTC
CASSQVVENIQYF
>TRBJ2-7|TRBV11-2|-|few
TGTGCCAGCAGCCTCCTCTACTACGAGCAGTACTTC
CASSLLYYEQYF
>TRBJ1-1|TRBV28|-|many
TGTGCCAGCACCAAATACAGCCAGGGAGGAATGAACACTGAAGCTTTCTTT
CASTKYSQGGMNTEAFF
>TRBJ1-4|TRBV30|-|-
TGTGCCTTGGACGCAGAGGGGGAAAAACTGTTTTTT
CALDAEGEKLFF
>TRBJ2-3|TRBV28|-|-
TGTGCCACCGGTCGGAGCACAGATACGCAGTATTTT
CATGRSTDTQYF
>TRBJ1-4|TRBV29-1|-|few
TGCAGCGCCGTGGGGGGTAATGAAAAACTGTTTTTT
CSAVGGNEKLFF
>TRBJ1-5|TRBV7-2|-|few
TGTGCCAGCAGCTTAGACTTTCACCAGCCCCAGCATTTT
CASSLDFHQPQHF
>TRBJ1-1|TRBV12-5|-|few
TGTGCTAGTGGCACATGGGGGGGGTCGGGGAACACTGAAGCTTTCTTT
CASGTWGGSGNTEAFF
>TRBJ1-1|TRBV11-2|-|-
TGTGCCAGCCGATGGGGGGCAACTTCTAACACTGAAGCTTTCTTT
CASRWGATSNTEAFF
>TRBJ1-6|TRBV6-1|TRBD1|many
TGTGCCAGCGGACAGGGGCCCAATTATTCACCCCTCCACTTT
CASGQGPNYSPLHF
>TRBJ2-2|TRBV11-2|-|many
TGTGCCAGCAGCTTAGGACAGATCACCGGGGAGCTGTTTTTT
CASSLGQITGELFF
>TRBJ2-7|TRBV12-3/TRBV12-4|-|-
TGTGCCAGCAGTCGTCAGGGTGAAGCTAGGCAGTACTTC
CASSRQGEARQYF
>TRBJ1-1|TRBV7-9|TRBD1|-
TGTGCCGGCAGCTTTATCACGGACAGGAGTGTCACTGAAGCTTTCTTT
CAGSFITDRSVTEAFF
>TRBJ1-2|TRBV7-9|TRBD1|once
TGTGCCAGCAGCCAGGACAGGGGGCTTGATGGCTACACCTTC
CASSQDRGLDGYTF
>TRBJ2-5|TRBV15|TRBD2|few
TGTGCCACCAGCAAACAGCTTAGCGGGCCAGAGACCCAGTACTTC
CATSKQLSGPETQYF
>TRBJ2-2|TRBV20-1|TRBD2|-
TGCAGTGCTAGACCGTCTAGCGGACTGAACACCGGGGAGCTGTTTTTT
CSARPSSGLNTGELFF
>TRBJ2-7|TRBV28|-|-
TGTGCCAGCAGTTTTTGGCGGGGCCCCTCCTACGAGCAGTACTTC
CASSFWRGPSYEQYF
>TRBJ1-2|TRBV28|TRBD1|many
TGTGCCAGCAGTACGACAGGGGCCAGGGCTAACTATGGCTACACCTTC
CASSTTGARANYGYTF
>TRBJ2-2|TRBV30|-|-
TGTGCCTGGACCCTAAGGTGGTTACGAGGCACCGGGGAGCTGTTTTTT
CAWTLRWLRGTGELFF
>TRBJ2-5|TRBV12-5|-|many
TGTGCTAGTGGTTTGGACACCCAAGAGACCCAGTACTTC
CASGLDTQETQYF
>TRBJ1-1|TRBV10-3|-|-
TGTGCCATCAGTGAGTCAGAAGCAGCCATGAACACTGAAGCTTTCTTT
CAISESEAAMNTEAFF
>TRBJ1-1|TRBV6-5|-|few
TGTGCCAGCAGTTACTCGAATGGGGGCACTGAAGCTTTCTTT
CASSYSNGGTEAFF
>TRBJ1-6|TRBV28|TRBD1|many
TGTGCCAGCAGTCTTCTCAGGGGGGGTAATTCACCCCTCCACTTT
CASSLLRGGNSPLHF
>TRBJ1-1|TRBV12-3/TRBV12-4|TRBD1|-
TGTGCCAGCAGTTTAGCCTTAGGGGGCCACCTAATAAAAGCTTTCTTT
CASSLALGGHLIKAFF
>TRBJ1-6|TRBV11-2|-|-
TGTGCCAGCAGTTACCGGACGGGATCAAGCTCCTATAATTCACCCCTCCACTTT
CASSYRTGSSSYNSPLHF
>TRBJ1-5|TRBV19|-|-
TGTGCCAGTAGTATATTGGGAGTACATCAGCCCCAGCATTTT
CASSILGVHQPQHF
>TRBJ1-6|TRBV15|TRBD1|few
TGTGCCACCAGCAGTCGGGACAGTTATTCACCCCTCCACTTT
CATSSRDSYSPLHF
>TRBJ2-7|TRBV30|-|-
TGTGCCTCAGCAGGGGGGGCCCTCGAGCAGTACTTC
CASAGGALEQYF
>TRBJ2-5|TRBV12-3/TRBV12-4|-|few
TGTGCCAGCAGTTGGGGAGGGACCCAGTACTTC
CASSWGGTQYF
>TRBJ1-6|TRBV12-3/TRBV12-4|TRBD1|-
TGTACCAGCAGTTTGCAGGGGGCCAATTCACCCCTCCACTTT
CTSSLQGANSPLHF
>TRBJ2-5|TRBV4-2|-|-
TGTGCCAGCAGCCCCACCCGTCCTGGCCGGGAAGAGACCCAGTACTTC
CASSPTRPGREETQYF
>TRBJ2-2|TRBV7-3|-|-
TGTGCCAGCAGCTTCGCCGGGAGAGGTACCGGGGAGCTGTTTTTT
CASSFAGRGTGELFF
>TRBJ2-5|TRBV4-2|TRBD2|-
TGTGCCAGCAGCCAAGAGTTATGGACTAGCGGGAGTAAGATGGGGACCCAGTACTTC
CASSQELWTSGSKMGTQYF
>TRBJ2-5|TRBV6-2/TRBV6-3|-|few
TGTGCCAGCAGTTACCGCGGCGAGACTGATTTTAACGAGACCCAGTACTTC
CASSYRGETDFNETQYF
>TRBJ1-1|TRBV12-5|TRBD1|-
TGTGCTAGTGGTTTGGGTGGACAGGTGGAGAACACTGAAGCTTTCTTT
CASGLGGQVENTEAFF
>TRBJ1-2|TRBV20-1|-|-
TGCAGTGCTAGCAACATAGCTAACTATGGCTACACCTTC
CSASNIANYGYTF